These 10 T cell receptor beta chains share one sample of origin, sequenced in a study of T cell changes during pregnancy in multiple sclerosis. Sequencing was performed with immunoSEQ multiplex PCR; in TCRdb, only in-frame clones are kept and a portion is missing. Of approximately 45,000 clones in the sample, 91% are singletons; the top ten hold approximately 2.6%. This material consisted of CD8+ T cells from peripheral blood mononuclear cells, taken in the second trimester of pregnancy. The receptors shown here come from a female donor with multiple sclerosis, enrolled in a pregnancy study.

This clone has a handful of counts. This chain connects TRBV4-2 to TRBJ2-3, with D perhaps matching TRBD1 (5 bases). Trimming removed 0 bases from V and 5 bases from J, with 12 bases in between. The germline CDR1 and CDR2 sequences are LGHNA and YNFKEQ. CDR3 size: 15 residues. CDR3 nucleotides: TGTGCCAGCAGCCAAGAAGACAGAAGTAGAGATACGCAGTATTTT. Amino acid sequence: CASSQEDRSRDTQYF.

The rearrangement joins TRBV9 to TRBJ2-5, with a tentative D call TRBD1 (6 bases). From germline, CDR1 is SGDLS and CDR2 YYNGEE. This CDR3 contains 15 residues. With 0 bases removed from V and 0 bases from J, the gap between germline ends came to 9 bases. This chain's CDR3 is CASSVVGHDQETQYF. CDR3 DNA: TGTGCCAGCAGCGTAGTGGGACACGACCAAGAGACCCAGTACTTC.

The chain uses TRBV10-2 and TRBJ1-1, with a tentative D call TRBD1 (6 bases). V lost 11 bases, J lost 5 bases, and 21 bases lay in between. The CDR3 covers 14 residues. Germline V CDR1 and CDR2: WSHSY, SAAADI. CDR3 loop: CASRGGGGRTEAFF. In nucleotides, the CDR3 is TGCGCCTCCCGGGGGGGCGGGGGGAGAACTGAAGCTTTCTTT.

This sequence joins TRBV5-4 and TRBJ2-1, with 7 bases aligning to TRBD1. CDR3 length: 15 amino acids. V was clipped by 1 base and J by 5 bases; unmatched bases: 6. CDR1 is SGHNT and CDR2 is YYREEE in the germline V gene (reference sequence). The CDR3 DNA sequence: TGTGCCAGCAGCTTGAACCCCGGGACAGACAATGAGCAGTTCTTC. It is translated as CASSLNPGTDNEQFF.

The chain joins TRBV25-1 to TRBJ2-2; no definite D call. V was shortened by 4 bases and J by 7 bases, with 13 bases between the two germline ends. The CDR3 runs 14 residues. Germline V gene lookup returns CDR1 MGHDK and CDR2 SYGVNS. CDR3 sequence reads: CASSVAEDIGELFF. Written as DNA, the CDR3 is TGTGCCAGCAGTGTCGCAGAAGACATCGGGGAGCTGTTTTTT.

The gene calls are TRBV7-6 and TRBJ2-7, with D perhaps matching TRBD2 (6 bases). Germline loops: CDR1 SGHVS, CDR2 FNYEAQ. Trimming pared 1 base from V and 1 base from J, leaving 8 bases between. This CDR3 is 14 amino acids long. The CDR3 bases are TGTGCCAGCAGCTTAGTTCGGGAGTCCTACGAGCAGTACTTC. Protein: CASSLVRESYEQYF.

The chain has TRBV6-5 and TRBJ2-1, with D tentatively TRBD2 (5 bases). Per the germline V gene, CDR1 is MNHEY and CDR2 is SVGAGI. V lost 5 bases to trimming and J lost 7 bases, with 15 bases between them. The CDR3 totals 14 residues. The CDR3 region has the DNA TGTGCCAGCAGTGCCCGGGATATTAGGAATGAGCAGTTCTTC. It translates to CASSARDIRNEQFF.

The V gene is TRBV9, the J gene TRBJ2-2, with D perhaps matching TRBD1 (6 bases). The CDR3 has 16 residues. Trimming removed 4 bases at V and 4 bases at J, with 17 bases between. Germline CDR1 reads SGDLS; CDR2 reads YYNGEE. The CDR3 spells CASSPMVGAGTGELFF. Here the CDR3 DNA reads TGTGCCAGCAGCCCCATGGTGGGGGCAGGCACCGGGGAGCTGTTTTTT. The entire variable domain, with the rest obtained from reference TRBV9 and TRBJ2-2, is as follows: DSGVTQTPKHLITATGQRVTLRCSPRSGDLSVYWYQQSLDQGLQFLIQYYNGEERAKGNILERFSAQQFPDLHSELNLSSLELGDSALYFCASSPMVGAGTGELFFGEGSRLTVL.

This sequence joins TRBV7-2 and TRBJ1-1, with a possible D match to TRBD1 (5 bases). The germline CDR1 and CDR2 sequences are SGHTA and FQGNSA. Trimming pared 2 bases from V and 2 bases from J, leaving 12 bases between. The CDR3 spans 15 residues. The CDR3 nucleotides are TGTGCCAGCAGCTTATATTACGGGGGAAACACTGAAGCTTTCTTT. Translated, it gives CASSLYYGGNTEAFF.

The CDR3 loop reads CACHRLPTDTQYF. In nucleotides, the CDR3 is TGTGCCTGCCACAGACTACCCACAGATACGCAGTATTTT. The chain combines TRBV6-1 with TRBJ2-3; D perhaps matches TRBD2 (5 bases). Germline CDR1 reads MNHNS; CDR2 reads SASEGT. This CDR3 spans 13 amino acids. Trimming left V 11 bases short and J 2 bases short, with 14 bases between.